This is a list of T cell receptor beta chains from one sample in a study of cytotoxic CD8 clonotypes in ibrutinib-treated CLL. The assay was immunoSEQ multiplex PCR, and TCRdb's table has in-frame clones only and misses some. The repertoire includes fewer than 150,000 clones, 80% to 85% of them detected once, and roughly 3.3% sits in the top ten. The input for sequencing was PBMCs, taken after 24 months of ibrutinib treatment. The source of these receptors is a human donor with chronic lymphocytic leukemia. Each CDR3 is given with its conserved first and last residue. Fields, in order: D gene, clone size, V gene, J gene, CDR3 DNA, CDR3 protein. The D gene is left open where the match is weak. Clone size is stated in some rows and not others, as once, few, many or a class when expanded.

.	few	TRBV18	TRBJ1-2	TGTGCCAGCTCATTCGACGGGCCGGGCGACTATGGCTACACCTTC	CASSFDGPGDYGYTF
.	.	TRBV19	TRBJ2-4	TGTGCCAGTAGTAAACCCCCTGGAGCCGGGCTCCCCTACATTCAGTACTTC	CASSKPPGAGLPYIQYF
TRBD2	.	TRBV11-3	TRBJ2-1	TGTGCCAGCAGCTACTTTAGCGGGGTCCTGACCTACAATGAGCAGTTCTTC	CASSYFSGVLTYNEQFF
TRBD1	.	TRBV5-6	TRBJ1-2	TGTGCCAGCAGCTTGGCCGGGACAGGGGGCGACTATGGCTACACCTTC	CASSLAGTGGDYGYTF
TRBD2	.	TRBV19	TRBJ2-5	TGTGCCAGTCAACAACTAGCGGGGATACGGGCCCAGTACTTC	CASQQLAGIRAQYF
TRBD2	.	TRBV4-2	TRBJ2-3	TGTGCCAGCAGCCAAGGGAATAGCGGGGAGGGAGAAGATACGCAGTATTTT	CASSQGNSGEGEDTQYF
.	.	TRBV20-1	TRBJ1-4	TGCAGTGCTTCCTACAGTGAAAAACTGTTTTTT	CSASYSEKLFF
TRBD1	.	TRBV7-2	TRBJ1-1	TGTGCCAGCAGCCAGGGACAGGGGTACGGAGCTTTCTTT	CASSQGQGYGAFF
.	.	TRBV9	TRBJ2-3	TGTGCCAGCAGCGTAGTAGTGGGGGGAGGCACAGATACGCAGTATTTT	CASSVVVGGGTDTQYF
.	.	TRBV15	TRBJ2-5	TGTGCCACCAGCAGAGGGAACGGAGAGACCCAGTACTTC	CATSRGNGETQYF
TRBD1	.	TRBV7-2	TRBJ1-6	TGTGCCAGCAGACAGGGGAGCGGAAATTCACCCCTCCACTTT	CASRQGSGNSPLHF
.	.	TRBV6-5	TRBJ1-4	TGTGCCAGCAGTTCTATATATGGTGAAAAACTGTTTTTT	CASSSIYGEKLFF
TRBD1	.	TRBV18	TRBJ2-7	TGTGCCAGCTCACATAAGGGGACAGGGAGCGAGCAGTACTTC	CASSHKGTGSEQYF
.	.	TRBV6-1	TRBJ2-5	TGTGCCAGCAGGTCTGCGGGGCAGTACTTC	CASRSAGQYF
.	.	TRBV6-5	TRBJ1-6	TGTGCCAGCAGGGGTAATTCACCCCTCCACTTT	CASRGNSPLHF
.	.	TRBV9	TRBJ2-4	TGTGCCAGCAGCGTAGGTTGGGGAGTAGCCAAAAACATTCAGTACTTC	CASSVGWGVAKNIQYF
TRBD1	.	TRBV5-4	TRBJ1-1	TGTGCCAGCAGCCGTGGACAGGGGAACACTGAAGCTTTCTTT	CASSRGQGNTEAFF
.	.	TRBV7-3	TRBJ1-1	TGTGCCAGCAGCTTAACCGGGTTCACTGAAGCTTTCTTT	CASSLTGFTEAFF
.	few	TRBV6-5	TRBJ1-2	TGTGCCAGCACCATGGCAGGGGTCAAGTATGGCTACACCTTC	CASTMAGVKYGYTF
.	.	TRBV6-6	TRBJ1-1	TGTGCCAGCAGTTCTCAGCGCACTGAAGCTTTCTTT	CASSSQRTEAFF
.	.	TRBV6-5	TRBJ1-4	TGTGCCAGCAGTTCGAAGTTCTTTGCAACTAATGAAAAACTGTTTTTT	CASSSKFFATNEKLFF
.	.	TRBV28	TRBJ1-1	TGTGCCAGCAGAAATAGAAGAATTAACACTGAAGCTTTCTTT	CASRNRRINTEAFF
.	.	TRBV5-4	TRBJ2-2	TGTGCCAGCAGCCACGCCGGCAGGGGATACACCGGGGAGCTGTTTTTT	CASSHAGRGYTGELFF
TRBD1	.	TRBV27	TRBJ2-2	TGTGCCAGCAGTGCAACCGGGACAGGGAACACCGGGGAGCTGTTTTTT	CASSATGTGNTGELFF